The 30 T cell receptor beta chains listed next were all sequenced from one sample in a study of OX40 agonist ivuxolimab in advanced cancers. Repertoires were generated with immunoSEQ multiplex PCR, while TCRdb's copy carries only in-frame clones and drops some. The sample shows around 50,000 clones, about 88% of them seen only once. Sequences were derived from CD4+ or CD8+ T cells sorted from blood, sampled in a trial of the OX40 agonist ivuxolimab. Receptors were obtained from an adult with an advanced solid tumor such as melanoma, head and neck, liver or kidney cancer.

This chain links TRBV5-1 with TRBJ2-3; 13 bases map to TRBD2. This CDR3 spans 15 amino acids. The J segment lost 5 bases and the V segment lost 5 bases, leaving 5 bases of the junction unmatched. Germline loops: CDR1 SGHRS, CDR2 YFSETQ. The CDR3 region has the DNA TGCGCCAGCAGTTTTCGGACTAGCGGGGGAGATACGCAGTATTTT. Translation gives CASSFRTSGGDTQYF.

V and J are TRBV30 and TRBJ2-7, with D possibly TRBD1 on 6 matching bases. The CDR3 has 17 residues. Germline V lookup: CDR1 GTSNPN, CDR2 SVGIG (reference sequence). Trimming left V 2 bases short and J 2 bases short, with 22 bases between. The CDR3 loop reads CAWSPPPRWTATYEQYF. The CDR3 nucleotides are TGTGCCTGGAGTCCCCCTCCTAGGTGGACAGCCACCTACGAGCAGTACTTC.

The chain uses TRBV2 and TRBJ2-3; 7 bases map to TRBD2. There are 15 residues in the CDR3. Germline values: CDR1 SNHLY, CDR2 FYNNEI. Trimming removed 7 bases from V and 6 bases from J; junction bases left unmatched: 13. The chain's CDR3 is CASTPVGGSKDTQYF. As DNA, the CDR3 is TGTGCCAGCACCCCAGTGGGGGGGTCCAAGGATACGCAGTATTTT.

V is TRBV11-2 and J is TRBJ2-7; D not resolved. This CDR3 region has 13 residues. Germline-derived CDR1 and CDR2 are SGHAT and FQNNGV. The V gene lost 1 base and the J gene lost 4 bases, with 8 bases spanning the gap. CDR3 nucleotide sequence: TGTGCCAGCAGCTTAGGTGGAATTTACGAGCAGTACTTC. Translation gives CASSLGGIYEQYF.

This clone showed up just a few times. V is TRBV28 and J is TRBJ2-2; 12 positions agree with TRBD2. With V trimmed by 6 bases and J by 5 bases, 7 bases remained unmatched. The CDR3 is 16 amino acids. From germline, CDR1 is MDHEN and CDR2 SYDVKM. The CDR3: CASRSLAGGFTGELFF. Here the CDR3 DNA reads TGTGCCAGCAGATCACTAGCGGGAGGCTTTACCGGGGAGCTGTTTTTT.

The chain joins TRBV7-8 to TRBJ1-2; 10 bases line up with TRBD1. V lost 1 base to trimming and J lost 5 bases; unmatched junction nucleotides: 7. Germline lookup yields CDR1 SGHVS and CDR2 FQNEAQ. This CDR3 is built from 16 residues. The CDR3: CASSLVRAGQGYGYTF. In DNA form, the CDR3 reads TGTGCCAGCAGCTTAGTCCGGGCGGGACAGGGGTATGGCTACACCTTC.

The CDR3 region has the DNA TGTGCCAGCAGTTTCGGGAGGACTAGAGGAGAGACCCAGTACTTC. Translation gives CASSFGRTRGETQYF. The V call is TRBV28, the J call TRBJ2-5, with TRBD2 matching 7 bases. The CDR3 consists of 15 residues. The ends lost 3 bases at V and 4 bases at J; junction bases unmatched: 8. Germline assignment: CDR1 MDHEN and CDR2 SYDVKM.

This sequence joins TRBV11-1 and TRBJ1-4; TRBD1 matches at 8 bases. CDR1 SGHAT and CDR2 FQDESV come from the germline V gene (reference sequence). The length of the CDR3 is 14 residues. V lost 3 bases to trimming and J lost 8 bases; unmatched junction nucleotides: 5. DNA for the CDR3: TGTGCCAGCAGCTTCGCAGGGGGCGGCGAAAAACTGTTTTTT. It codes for CASSFAGGGEKLFF.

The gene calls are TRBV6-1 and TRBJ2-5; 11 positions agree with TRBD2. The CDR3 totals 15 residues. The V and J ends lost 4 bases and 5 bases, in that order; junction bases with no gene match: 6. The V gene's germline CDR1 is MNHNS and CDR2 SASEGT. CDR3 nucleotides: TGTGCCAGCAGTGGTTCCGTAGCGGGAGGGGAGACCCAGTACTTC. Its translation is CASSGSVAGGETQYF.

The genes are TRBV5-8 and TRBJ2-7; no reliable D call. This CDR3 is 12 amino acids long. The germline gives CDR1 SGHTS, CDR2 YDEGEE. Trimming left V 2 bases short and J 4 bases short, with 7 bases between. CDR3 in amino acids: CASSFESYEQYF. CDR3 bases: TGTGCCAGCAGCTTTGAAAGTTACGAGCAGTACTTC.

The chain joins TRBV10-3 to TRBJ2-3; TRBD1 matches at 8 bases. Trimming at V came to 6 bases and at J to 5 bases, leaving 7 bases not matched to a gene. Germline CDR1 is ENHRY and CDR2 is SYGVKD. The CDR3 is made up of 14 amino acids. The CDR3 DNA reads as TGTGCCATCAGGCCCCAGGGGGCAGGAGATACGCAGTATTTT. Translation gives CAIRPQGAGDTQYF.

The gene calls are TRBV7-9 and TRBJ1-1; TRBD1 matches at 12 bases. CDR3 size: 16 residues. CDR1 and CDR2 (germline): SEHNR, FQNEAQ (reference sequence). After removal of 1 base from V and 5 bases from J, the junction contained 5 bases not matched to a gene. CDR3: CASSLGDRGRWTEAFF. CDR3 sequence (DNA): TGTGCCAGCAGCTTAGGGGACAGGGGGCGATGGACTGAAGCTTTCTTT.

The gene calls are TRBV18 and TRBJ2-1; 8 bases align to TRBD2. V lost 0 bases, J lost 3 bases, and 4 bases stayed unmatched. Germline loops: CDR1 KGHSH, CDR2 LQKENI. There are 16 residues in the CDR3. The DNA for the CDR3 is TGTGCCAGCTCACCACCTCTAGCGGGCCACTACAATGAGCAGTTCTTC. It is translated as CASSPPLAGHYNEQFF.

The CDR3, as DNA: TGTGCCAGCAGCTTAGGACTAGCGGGAGGGCCAGGAGATACGCAGTATTTT. Its translation: CASSLGLAGGPGDTQYF. The chain is built from TRBV7-2 and TRBJ2-3; 14 bases align to TRBD2. The CDR3 runs 17 residues. V was clipped by 1 base and J by 5 bases; unmatched bases: 5. Per the germline V gene, CDR1 is SGHTA and CDR2 is FQGNSA. The entire variable domain, with the rest obtained from reference TRBV7-2 and TRBJ2-3, is as follows: GAGVSQSPSNKVTEKGKDVELRCDPISGHTALYWYRQSLGQGLEFLIYFQGNSAPDKSGLPSDRFSAERTGGSVSTLTIQRTQQEDSAVYLCASSLGLAGGPGDTQYFGPGTRLTVL.

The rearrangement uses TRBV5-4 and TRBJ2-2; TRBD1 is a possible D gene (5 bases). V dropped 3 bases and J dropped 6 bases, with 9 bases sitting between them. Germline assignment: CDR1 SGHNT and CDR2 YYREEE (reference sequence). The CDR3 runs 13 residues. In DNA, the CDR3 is TGTGCCAGCAGCTCCAGGGTTCCCGGGGAGCTGTTTTTT. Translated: CASSSRVPGELFF.

CDR3 region: CASSPSGTGTDTEAFF. The CDR3 DNA is TGCGCCAGCAGCCCCTCCGGGACAGGGACGGACACTGAAGCTTTCTTT. The rearrangement joins TRBV5-1 to TRBJ1-1; TRBD1 aligns across 9 bases. Germline-derived CDR1 and CDR2 are SGHRS and YFSETQ. This CDR3 contains 16 residues. Losses at the gene ends were 4 bases for V and 3 bases for J; bases not matched to a gene: 10. Supplemented by reference TRBV5-1 and TRBJ1-1, the full variable domain reads KAGVTQTPRYLIKTRGQQVTLSCSPISGHRSVSWYQQTPGQGLQFLFEYFSETQRNKGNFPGRFSGRQFSNSRSEMNVSTLELGDSALYLCASSPSGTGTDTEAFFGQGTRLTVV.

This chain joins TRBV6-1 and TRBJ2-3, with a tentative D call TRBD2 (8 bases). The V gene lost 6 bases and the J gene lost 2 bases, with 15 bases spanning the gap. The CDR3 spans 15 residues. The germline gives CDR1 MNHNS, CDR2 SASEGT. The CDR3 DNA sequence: TGTGCCAGCAGCGGGAGGGGGCGCGACACAGATACGCAGTATTTT. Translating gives CASSGRGRDTDTQYF.

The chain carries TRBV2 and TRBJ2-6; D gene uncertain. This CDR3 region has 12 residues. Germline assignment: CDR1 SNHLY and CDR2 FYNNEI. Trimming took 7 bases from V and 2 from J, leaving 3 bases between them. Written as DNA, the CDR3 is TGTGCCAGCATAGCTGGGGCCAACGTCCTGACTTTC. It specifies CASIAGANVLTF.

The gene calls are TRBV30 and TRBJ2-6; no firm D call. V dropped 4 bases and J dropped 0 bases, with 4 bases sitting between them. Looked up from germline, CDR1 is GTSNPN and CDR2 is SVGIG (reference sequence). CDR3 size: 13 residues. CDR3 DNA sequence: TGTGCCTGGAAACTCTCTGGGGCCAACGTCCTGACTTTC. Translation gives CAWKLSGANVLTF. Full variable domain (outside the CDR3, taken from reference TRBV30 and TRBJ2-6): SQTIHQWPATLVQPVGSPLSLECTVEGTSNPNLYWYRQAAGRGLQLLFYSVGIGQISSEVPQNLSASRPQDRQFILSSKKLLLSDSGFYLCAWKLSGANVLTFGAGSRLTVL.

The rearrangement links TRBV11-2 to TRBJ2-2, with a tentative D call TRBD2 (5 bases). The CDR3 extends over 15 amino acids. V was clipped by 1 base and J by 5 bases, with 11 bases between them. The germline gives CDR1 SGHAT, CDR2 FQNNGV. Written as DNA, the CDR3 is TGTGCCAGCAGCTTAGTCCGGGGTAGAACCGGGGAGCTGTTTTTT. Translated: CASSLVRGRTGELFF.

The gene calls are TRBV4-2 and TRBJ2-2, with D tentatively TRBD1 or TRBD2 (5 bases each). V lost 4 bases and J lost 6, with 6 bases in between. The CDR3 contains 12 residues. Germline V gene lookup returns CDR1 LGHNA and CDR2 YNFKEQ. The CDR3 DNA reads TGTGCCAGCAGCCCGGGACCCGGGGAGCTGTTTTTT. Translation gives CASSPGPGELFF.

The CDR3 protein is CASSVLAGVRTGELFF. CDR3 DNA: TGTGCCAGCAGTGTCCTAGCGGGAGTACGGACCGGGGAGCTGTTTTTT. The rearrangement links TRBV6-4 to TRBJ2-2; 10 bases agree with TRBD2. After removal of 4 bases from V and 5 bases from J, the junction contained 7 bases not matched to a gene. Germline loops: CDR1 MRHNA, CDR2 SNTAGT. This CDR3 has 16 residues.

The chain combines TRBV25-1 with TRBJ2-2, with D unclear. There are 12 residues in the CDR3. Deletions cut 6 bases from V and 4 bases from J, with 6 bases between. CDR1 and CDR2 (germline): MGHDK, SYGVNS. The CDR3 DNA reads TGTGCCAGCAGGGGCGTCACCGGGGAGCTGTTTTTT. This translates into CASRGVTGELFF.

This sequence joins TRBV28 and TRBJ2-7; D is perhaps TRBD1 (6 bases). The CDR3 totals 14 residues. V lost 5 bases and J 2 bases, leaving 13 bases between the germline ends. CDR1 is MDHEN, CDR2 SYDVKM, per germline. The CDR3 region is CASSPHRVPYEQYF. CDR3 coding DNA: TGTGCCAGCAGTCCCCACAGGGTCCCCTACGAGCAGTACTTC. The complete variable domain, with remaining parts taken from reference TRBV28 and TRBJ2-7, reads DVKVTQSSRYLVKRTGEKVFLECVQDMDHENMFWYRQDPGLGLRLIYFSYDVKMKEKGDIPEGYSVSREKKERFSLILESASTNQTSMYLCASSPHRVPYEQYFGPGTRLTVT.

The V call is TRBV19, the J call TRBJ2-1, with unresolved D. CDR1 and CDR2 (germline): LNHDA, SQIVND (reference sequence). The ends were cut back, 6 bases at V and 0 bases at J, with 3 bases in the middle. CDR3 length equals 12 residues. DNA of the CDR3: TGTGCCAGTAGCAACTCCTACAATGAGCAGTTCTTC. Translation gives CASSNSYNEQFF.

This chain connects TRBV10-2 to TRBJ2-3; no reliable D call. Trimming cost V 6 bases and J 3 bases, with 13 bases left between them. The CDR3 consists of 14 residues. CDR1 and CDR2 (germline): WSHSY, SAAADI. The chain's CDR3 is CASRGTGVTDTQYF. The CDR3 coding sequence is TGCGCCAGCAGAGGCACGGGTGTGACAGATACGCAGTATTTT.

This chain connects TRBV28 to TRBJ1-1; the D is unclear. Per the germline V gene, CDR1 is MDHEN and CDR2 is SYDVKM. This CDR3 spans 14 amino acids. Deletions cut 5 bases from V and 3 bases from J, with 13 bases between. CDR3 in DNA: TGTGCCAGCAGTGACGGAGGGATCGACACTGAAGCTTTCTTT. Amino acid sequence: CASSDGGIDTEAFF.

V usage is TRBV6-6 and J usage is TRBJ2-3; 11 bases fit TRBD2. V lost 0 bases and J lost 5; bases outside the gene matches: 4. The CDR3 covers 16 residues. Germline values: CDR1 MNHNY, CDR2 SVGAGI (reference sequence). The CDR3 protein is CASSYSSGRAVDTQYF. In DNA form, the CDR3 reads TGTGCCAGCAGTTACTCTAGCGGGAGGGCCGTAGATACGCAGTATTTT.

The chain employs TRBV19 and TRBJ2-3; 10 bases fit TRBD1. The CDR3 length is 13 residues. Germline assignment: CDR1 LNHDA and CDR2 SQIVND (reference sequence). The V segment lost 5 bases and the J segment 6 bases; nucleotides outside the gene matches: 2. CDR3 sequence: CASSDRGLDTQYF. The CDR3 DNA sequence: TGTGCCAGTAGTGACAGGGGGCTGGATACGCAGTATTTT.

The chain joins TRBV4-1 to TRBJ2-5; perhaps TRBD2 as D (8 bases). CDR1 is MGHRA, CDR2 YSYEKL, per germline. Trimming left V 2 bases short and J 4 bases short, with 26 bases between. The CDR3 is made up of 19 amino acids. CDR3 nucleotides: TGCGCCAGCAGCCAAACGGGACTAGGCCGAACCTACAGGGGAGAGACCCAGTACTTC. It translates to CASSQTGLGRTYRGETQYF.